A selection of T cell receptor beta chains follows, all from one sample in a study of cytotoxic CD8 clonotypes in ibrutinib-treated CLL. The assay was immunoSEQ multiplex PCR, and TCRdb's table has in-frame clones only and misses some. The repertoire has around 150,000 clones, about 88% of them found once; the top ten carry around 2.7%. The starting material was PBMCs, obtained at disease progression, from a patient treated with ibrutinib. The receptors shown here come from a human donor with chronic lymphocytic leukemia. CDR3s include the opening cysteine and the closing phenylalanine or tryptophan.

TRBJ2-1 TRBV5-1 CASSHQLAGVSSYNEQFF
TRBJ2-7 TRBV10-1 CASSDGSISEQYF
TRBJ2-1 TRBV5-4 CASSLLSSGSLGGEQFF
TRBJ1-5 TRBV27 CASSRTGGLGNQPQHF
TRBJ1-1 TRBV20-1 CSARDFGDITF
TRBJ2-2 TRBV28 CASRPRTGELFF
TRBJ2-1 TRBV11-1 CASSQGGGRYYNEQFF
TRBJ2-1 TRBV9 CASSVGRGRGNEQFF
TRBJ2-1 TRBV7-9 CASSRTSGAGGPYNEQFF
TRBJ1-4 TRBV14 CASSQGELATNEKLFF
TRBJ2-1 TRBV30 CAWSSTGRGINEQFF
TRBJ1-2 TRBV28 CASSLGGTGGGYTF
TRBJ2-3 TRBV7-3 CASTSGRASDTQYF
TRBJ1-1 TRBV4-2 CASSQEGGYTEAFF
TRBJ2-1 TRBV30 CARTREGRSYNEQFF
TRBJ2-1 TRBV4-1 CASSQVERDYNEQFF
TRBJ1-2 TRBV6-5 CASSPRVTADYGYTF
TRBJ2-1 TRBV5-1 CASSSTLAGGVNEQFF
TRBJ2-3 TRBV7-9 CASSPPRAGPPTDTQYF
TRBJ2-2 TRBV15 CATSRAGTGELFF
TRBJ1-4 TRBV6-5 CASSLQETNEKLFF
TRBJ1-4 TRBV4-2 CASSTGGQSNEKLFF
TRBJ2-7 TRBV7-9 CASSLEGQGREQYF
TRBJ2-3 TRBV18 CASSPPGARALGDDTQYF
TRBJ2-7 TRBV7-2 CASRRNHLAPGEQYF
TRBJ2-1 TRBV27 CASSFSGTGHNEQFF
TRBJ1-5 TRBV1 CTSSLHWRDSPVGRNQPQHF
TRBJ1-1 TRBV30 CAWIGNSRMGTEAFF
TRBJ2-3 TRBV7-2 CASSSSRVTDTQYF
TRBJ1-5 TRBV19 CASSLKANQPQHF
TRBJ2-3 TRBV7-9 CASSLAESGFTDTQYF
TRBJ1-2 TRBV6-5 CATAAQKNYGYTF
TRBJ1-1 TRBV4-3 CASSQAPGHTNTEAFF
TRBJ2-7 TRBV5-1 CASSSMSFSYEQYF
TRBJ2-7 TRBV7-2 CASSLGSIAGSYEQYF